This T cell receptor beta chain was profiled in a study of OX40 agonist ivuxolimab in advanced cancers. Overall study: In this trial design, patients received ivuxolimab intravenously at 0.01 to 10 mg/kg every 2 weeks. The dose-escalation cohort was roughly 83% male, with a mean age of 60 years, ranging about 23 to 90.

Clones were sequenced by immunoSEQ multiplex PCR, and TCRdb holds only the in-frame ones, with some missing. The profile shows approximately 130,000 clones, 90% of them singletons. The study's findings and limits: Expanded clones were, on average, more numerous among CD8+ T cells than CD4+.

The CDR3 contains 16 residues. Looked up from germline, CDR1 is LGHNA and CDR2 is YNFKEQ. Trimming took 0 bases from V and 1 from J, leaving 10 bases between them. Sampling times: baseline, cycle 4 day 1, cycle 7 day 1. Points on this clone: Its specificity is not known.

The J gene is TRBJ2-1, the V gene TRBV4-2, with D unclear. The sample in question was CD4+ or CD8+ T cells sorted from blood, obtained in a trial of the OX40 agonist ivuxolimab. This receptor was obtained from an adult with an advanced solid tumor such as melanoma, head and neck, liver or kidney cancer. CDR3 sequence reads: CASSQDFGQSYNEQFF. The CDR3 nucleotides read TGTGCCAGCAGCCAAGATTTCGGGCAGTCCTACAATGAGCAGTTCTTC.